Below, 10 T cell receptor beta chains from the same sample are listed, as sequenced in a study of blood T cell repertoires in COVID-19. Repertoires were generated with immunoSEQ multiplex PCR, while TCRdb's copy carries only in-frame clones and drops some. This table holds 220,000 or so clones, approximately 85% found once. The sample consisted of peripheral blood. These receptors all stem from a woman aged 80 or older with COVID-19, enrolled during active disease.

The chain joins TRBV19 to TRBJ1-2; 7 bases map to TRBD1. Per germline, CDR1 LNHDA and CDR2 SQIVND (reference sequence). The CDR3 has 15 amino acids. With V trimmed by 4 bases and J by 2 bases, 7 bases remained unmatched. The CDR3 bases are TGTGCCAGTAGTAGGGGACAGATTTCGAACTATGGCTACACCTTC. It encodes CASSRGQISNYGYTF.

CDR3 region: CASSLWGGNDGYTF. The CDR3 DNA is TGTGCCAGCAGCCTGTGGGGGGGAAATGATGGCTACACCTTC. The rearrangement uses TRBV4-2 and TRBJ1-2, with D perhaps matching TRBD1 (5 bases). With 4 bases removed from V and 6 bases from J, the gap between germline ends came to 15 bases. Germline V gene sequence: CDR1 LGHNA, CDR2 YNFKEQ. This CDR3 has 14 residues.

The CDR3 DNA follows: TGTGCCAGCAGTGATACAGGGGCGCCGGGAGAGACCCAGTACTTC. It codes for CASSDTGAPGETQYF. This chain links TRBV2 with TRBJ2-5; 7 positions agree with TRBD1. CDR3 length equals 15 residues. V lost 3 bases and J lost 4; bases outside the gene matches: 8. Germline V gene sequence: CDR1 SNHLY, CDR2 FYNNEI.

In its sample, this clone was seen once. CDR3 sequence (DNA): TGTGCCAGCAAGGGACAGGGGGTTTCACCCCTCCACTTT. It yields the protein CASKGQGVSPLHF. V usage is TRBV2 and J usage is TRBJ1-6, with TRBD1 identical over 11 bases. Trimming took 7 bases from V and 9 from J; bases not matched to a gene: 2. Germline CDR1 SNHLY, CDR2 FYNNEI. CDR3 length equals 13 residues. Combining the CDR3 with reference TRBV2 and TRBJ1-6 gives the whole variable domain EPEVTQTPSHQVTQMGQEVILRCVPISNHLYFYWYRQILGQKVEFLVSFYNNEISEKSEIFDDQFSVERPDGSNFTLKIRSTKLEDSAMYFCASKGQGVSPLHFGNGTRLTVT.

This sequence joins TRBV6-4 and TRBJ2-7, with 11 bases that match TRBD1. Germline assignment: CDR1 MRHNA and CDR2 SNTAGT. The CDR3 loop spans 13 amino acids. V lost 5 bases, J lost 8 bases, and 5 bases stayed unmatched. This chain's CDR3 is CASSPDRGLKQYF. CDR3 DNA: TGTGCCAGCAGTCCGGACAGGGGGCTAAAGCAGTACTTC.

This chain links TRBV28 with TRBJ2-1, with 7 bases identical to TRBD2. The length of the CDR3 is 14 residues. Losses at the gene ends were 6 bases for V and 9 bases for J; bases not matched to a gene: 11. CDR1 is MDHEN, CDR2 SYDVKM, per germline. The CDR3, as DNA: TGTGCCAGCAGACTAGCGTTGACCCGGGTTGAGCAGTTCTTC. Protein: CASRLALTRVEQFF.

The gene calls are TRBV15 and TRBJ1-2; 9 bases agree with TRBD1. The CDR3 loop spans 16 amino acids. Germline CDR1 reads LNHNV; CDR2 reads YYDKDF (reference sequence). The J segment lost 3 bases and the V segment lost 1 base, leaving 6 bases of the junction unmatched. The CDR3 region has the DNA TGTGCCACCAGCAGAGGGGAAACAGGGGGCCACTATGGCTACACCTTC. Translation gives CATSRGETGGHYGYTF.

The chain combines TRBV6-5 with TRBJ1-2; D perhaps matches TRBD1 (6 bases). The CDR3 totals 15 residues. Germline V gene sequence: CDR1 MNHEY, CDR2 SVGAGI. The V and J ends lost 6 bases and 4 bases respectively, with 18 bases between them. CDR3 residues: CASSPGTLPAYGYTF. DNA for the CDR3: TGTGCCAGCAGCCCCGGGACACTCCCGGCCTATGGCTACACCTTC.

This sequence joins TRBV11-3 and TRBJ2-2, with D perhaps TRBD2 (6 bases). The V end was cut by 4 bases, the J end by 9 bases, with 21 bases between. Germline V gives CDR1 SGHNT, CDR2 YENEEA. The CDR3 has 16 residues. Here the CDR3 DNA reads TGTGCCAGCAGCTCAAGGGACTCGCAGGGTCAGCGGGAGCTGTTTTTT. It is translated as CASSSRDSQGQRELFF. Based on the CDR3 plus reference TRBV11-3 and TRBJ2-2, the full variable domain is EAGVVQSPRYKIIEKKQPVAFWCNPISGHNTLYWYLQNLGQGPELLIRYENEEAVDDSQLPKDRFSAERLKGVDSTLKIQPAELGDSAVYLCASSSRDSQGQRELFFGEGSRLTVL.

V is TRBV19 and J is TRBJ1-4; 9 nucleotides agree with TRBD1. CDR1 LNHDA and CDR2 SQIVND come from the germline V gene (reference sequence). The ends lost 7 bases at V and 8 bases at J; junction bases unmatched: 5. The CDR3 has 13 amino acids. The CDR3 region is CASMDRGDEKLFF. The CDR3, as DNA: TGTGCCAGTATGGACAGGGGTGACGAAAAACTGTTTTTT. Full variable domain (rest looked up from reference TRBV19 and TRBJ1-4): DGGITQSPKYLFRKEGQNVTLSCEQNLNHDAMYWYRQDPGQGLRLIYYSQIVNDFQKGDIAEGYSVSREKKESFPLTVTSAQKNPTAFYLCASMDRGDEKLFFGSGTQLSVL.